The clone carrying this T cell receptor (beta chain) was detected ten times or more. J lost 0 bases, V lost 3 bases, and 7 bases had no gene match. CDR1 is SGHRS and CDR2 is YFSETQ in the germline V gene. The CDR3 contains 17 residues. TCRdb re-called the 5' RACE reads through MiXCR, storing one row per CDR3 protein. The table shows about 350,000 distinct CDR3 sequences, with around 13% occurring only once. The data belong to a study of T cells after yellow fever vaccination. The wider study: Preparation of the low-cell-number fractions used SMART-Seq v4 Ultra Low Input.

The TCR originated in a man aged 18 to 29 who received the YFV17D yellow fever vaccine. This sample comprised CD4+ T cells sorted from PBMCs, obtained 15 days after the yellow fever booster vaccination. The rearrangement links TRBV5-1 to TRBJ2-3, with TRBD2 matching 10 bases. The CDR3 DNA sequence: TGCGCCAGCAGCTCCTCCGAACTAGCGGGGAGCACAGATACGCAGTATTTT. Translated, it gives CASSSSELAGSTDTQYF.